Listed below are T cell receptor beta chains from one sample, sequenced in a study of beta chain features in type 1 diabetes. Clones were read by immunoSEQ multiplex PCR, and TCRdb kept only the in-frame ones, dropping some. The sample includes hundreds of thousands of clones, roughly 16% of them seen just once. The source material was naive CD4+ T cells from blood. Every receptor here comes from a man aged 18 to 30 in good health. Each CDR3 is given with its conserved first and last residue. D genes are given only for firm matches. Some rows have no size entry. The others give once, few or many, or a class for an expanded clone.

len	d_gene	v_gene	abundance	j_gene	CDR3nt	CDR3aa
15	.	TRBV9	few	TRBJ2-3	TGTGCCAGCAGCGCCGGGACGCGCGGAACAGATACGCAGTATTTT	CASSAGTRGTDTQYF
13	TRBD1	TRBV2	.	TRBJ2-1	TGTGCCAGCAACCGGGACAGGGTGGCCGGCGGGTTCTTC	CASNRDRVAGGFF
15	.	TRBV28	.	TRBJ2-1	TGTGCCAGCGGTCGGGGGCGGAGCTCCTACAATGAGCAGTTCTTC	CASGRGRSSYNEQFF
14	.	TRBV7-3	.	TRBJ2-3	TGTGCCAGCAGCTCCAGCGGGAGCACAGATACGCAGTATTTT	CASSSSGSTDTQYF
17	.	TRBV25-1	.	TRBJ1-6	TGTGCCAGCAGTGAATTTGAGGGGGGTACAAATAATTCACCCCTCCACTTT	CASSEFEGGTNNSPLHF
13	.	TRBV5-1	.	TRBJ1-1	TGCGCCAGCACTCTACAGGGTTCGACTGAAGCTTTCTTT	CASTLQGSTEAFF
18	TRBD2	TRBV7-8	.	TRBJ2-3	TGTGCCAGCAGCTTAGTCCCCGGGGGGGCCTCACGAACAGATACGCAGTATTTT	CASSLVPGGASRTDTQYF
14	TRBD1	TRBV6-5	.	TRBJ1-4	TGTGCCAGCAGGCGGACAGGCGTTAATGAAAAACTGTTTTTT	CASRRTGVNEKLFF
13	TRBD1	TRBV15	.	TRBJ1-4	TGTGCCACCAGCAGGGATAACAGGGGAAAACTGTTTTTT	CATSRDNRGKLFF
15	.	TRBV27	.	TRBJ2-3	TGTGCCAGCAATGAGGTCGGGGTAGGAGCAGATACGCAGTATTTT	CASNEVGVGADTQYF
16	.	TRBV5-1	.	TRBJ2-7	TGCGCCAGCAGCTCAGCCCCCGGGGGGCCTTCTTACGAGCAGTACTTC	CASSSAPGGPSYEQYF
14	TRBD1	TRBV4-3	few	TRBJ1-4	TGCGCCAGCAGCCAACCCGGGACAGACGAAAAACTGTTTTTT	CASSQPGTDEKLFF
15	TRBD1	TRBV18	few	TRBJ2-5	TGTGCCAGCTCACGGGACAGGGTCACGCAAGAGACCCAGTACTTC	CASSRDRVTQETQYF
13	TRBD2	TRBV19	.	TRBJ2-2	TGTGCCAGTAGATCGCGGGGGGCCGGGGAGCTGTTTTTT	CASRSRGAGELFF
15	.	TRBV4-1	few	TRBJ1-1	TGCGCCAGCAGCCAAGAGGCGTCTTGGGGCACTGAAGCTTTCTTT	CASSQEASWGTEAFF
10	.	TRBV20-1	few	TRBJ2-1	TGCAGTGCAACCCCCAATGAGCAGTTCTTC	CSATPNEQFF
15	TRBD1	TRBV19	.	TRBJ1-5	TGTGCCAGTAGTTACGGGACAGGCCGCAATCAGCCCCAGCATTTT	CASSYGTGRNQPQHF
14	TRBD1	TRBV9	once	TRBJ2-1	TGTGCCAGCAGCACCCGACAGGGGGCGATTGAGCAGTTCTTC	CASSTRQGAIEQFF
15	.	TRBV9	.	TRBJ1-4	TGTGCCAGCAGCCGCTCCCCCACCTCTAATGAAAAACTGTTTTTT	CASSRSPTSNEKLFF
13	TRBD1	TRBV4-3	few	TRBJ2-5	TGCGCCAGCAGCCACAGGGGGCAAGAGACCCAGTACTTC	CASSHRGQETQYF
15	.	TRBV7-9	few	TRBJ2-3	TGTGCCAGCAGCTTAGGCGGGACAGAAACAGATACGCAGTATTTT	CASSLGGTETDTQYF
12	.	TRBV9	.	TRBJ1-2	TGTGCCAGCAGCACCCGTTACGCTCACCCCTCCTTC	CASSTRYAHPSF
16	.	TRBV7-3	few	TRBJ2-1	TGTGCCAGCAGCTTAGCCAAGGTCCCGGCTTACAATGAGCAGTTCTTC	CASSLAKVPAYNEQFF
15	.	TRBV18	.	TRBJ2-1	TGTGCCAGCTCACCACGGGCGGGTAACTACAATGAGCAGTTCTTC	CASSPRAGNYNEQFF
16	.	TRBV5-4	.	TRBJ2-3	TGTGCCAGCAGCTTGGCCTTCGGGACTCGGACAGATACGCAGTATTTT	CASSLAFGTRTDTQYF